These 16 T cell receptor beta chains were sequenced from one sample in a study of CD8 T cells in ankylosing spondylitis. Each CDR3 protein gets one entry after TCRdb re-called the 5' RACE reads with MiXCR. The sample contains approximately 250,000 distinct CDR3 sequences, 7% to 10% of which appear only once. Specimen: blood, either unsorted or a sorted T cell fraction (not recorded which). These receptors were obtained from a female donor with ankylosing spondylitis or in good health (not recorded which).

This clonotype has a count of ten or more. CDR3 region: CASSPSPLENQPQHF. As DNA, the CDR3 is TGCGCCAGCAGCCCGTCCCCCCTCGAGAATCAGCCCCAGCATTTT. The rearrangement joins TRBV5-1 to TRBJ1-5; D gene ambiguous. The CDR3 totals 15 residues. Germline CDR1 is SGHRS and CDR2 is YFSETQ. V was pared by 4 bases and J by 4 bases, with 15 bases between.

This clonotype was seen at least ten times. V usage is TRBV5-4 and J usage is TRBJ2-7, with D tentatively TRBD2 (5 bases). This CDR3 has 13 amino acids. V was pared by 4 bases and J by 1 base, with 9 bases between. CDR1 is SGHNT and CDR2 is YYREEE in the germline V gene (reference sequence). This CDR3 reads CASSPGESYEQYF. CDR3 DNA sequence: TGTGCCAGCAGCCCCGGGGAGTCCTACGAGCAGTACTTC.

This clonotype was picked up many times. The gene calls are TRBV6-2 or TRBV6-3 and TRBJ2-2, with 10 bases aligning to TRBD1. The CDR3 spans 15 residues. The junction had 8 bases not matched to a gene; V was cut back by 6 bases and J by 7 bases. The germline V gene has CDR1 MNHEY and CDR2 SVGEGT. CDR3 region: CASSRRDRGIGELFF. CDR3 bases: TGTGCCAGCAGCCGCCGGGACAGGGGTATCGGGGAGCTGTTTTTT.

This clonotype has at least ten counts. The chain has TRBV19 and TRBJ2-7; 8 bases line up with TRBD2. Germline CDR1 and CDR2: LNHDA and SQIVND (reference sequence). The CDR3 contains 13 residues. J lost 5 bases, V lost 6 bases, and 6 bases had no gene match. The CDR3 region is CASSTTSGNEQYF. The CDR3 DNA reads TGTGCCAGTAGCACCACTAGCGGTAACGAGCAGTACTTC.

This clonotype has a count of ten or more. This chain joins TRBV7-8 and TRBJ2-7; D unresolved. Trimming shortened V by 3 bases and J by 2 bases, and 8 bases separated the two germline ends. CDR1 and CDR2 from the germline V gene are SGHVS and FQNEAQ. This CDR3 is 13 amino acids long. The DNA of the CDR3 is TGTGCCAGCAGCTTTAACACAGCCTACGAGCAGTACTTC. It specifies CASSFNTAYEQYF.

This clonotype has a count of ten or more. J is TRBJ2-2 and V is TRBV5-4; D call uncertain. The V gene's germline CDR1 is SGHNT and CDR2 YYREEE (reference sequence). The CDR3 contains 12 residues. Trimming pared 4 bases from V and 6 bases from J, leaving 7 bases between. In DNA, the CDR3 is TGTGCCAGCAGCCCTACGTCCGGGGAGCTGTTTTTT. It encodes CASSPTSGELFF.

Many counts were recorded for this clonotype. This chain uses TRBV6-2 or TRBV6-3 with TRBJ2-1; 15 bases match TRBD2. J was trimmed by 8 bases and V by 5 bases; bases with no gene match: 10. The CDR3 is made up of 17 amino acids. Germline CDR1 MNHEY, CDR2 SVGEGT. CDR3 sequence (DNA): TGTGCCAGCAGTCGGACTAGCGGGAGGGTGGGCATTGATGAGCAGTTCTTC. It translates to CASSRTSGRVGIDEQFF.

This clonotype has at least ten counts. The chain couples TRBV2 to TRBJ2-7; D uncertain. Per the germline V gene, CDR1 is SNHLY and CDR2 is FYNNEI. V was pared by 8 bases and J by 7 bases, with 12 bases between. This CDR3 region has 11 residues. CDR3 region: CASRLPREQYF. For the CDR3, the DNA is TGTGCCAGCCGGTTACCACGGGAGCAGTACTTC.

This clonotype was detected many times. The chain uses TRBV20-1 and TRBJ1-2; 7 nucleotides agree with TRBD1. The CDR3 runs to 13 residues. Germline-derived CDR1 and CDR2 are DFQATT and SNEGSKA (reference sequence). Trimming removed 4 bases from V and 4 bases from J; junction bases left unmatched: 6. CDR3 nucleotides: TGCAGTGCTACAGACAGGGCTTCCTATGGCTACACCTTC. Encoded protein: CSATDRASYGYTF.

This clonotype was observed many times. This chain uses TRBV10-2 with TRBJ2-1; D not resolved. This CDR3 comprises 12 residues. The germline V and J ends were trimmed by 7 bases and 6 bases, with 10 bases remaining between them. CDR1 is WSHSY, CDR2 SAAADI, per germline. The CDR3: CASIEYGNEQFF. The DNA of the CDR3 is TGCGCCAGCATCGAATATGGCAATGAGCAGTTCTTC.

This clonotype was recorded at least ten times. This rearrangement joins TRBV7-6 to TRBJ2-7, with TRBD2 matching over 9 bases. Germline CDR1 is SGHVS and CDR2 is FNYEAQ. This CDR3 spans 14 amino acids. With V trimmed by 5 bases and J by 8 bases, 10 bases remained unmatched. As DNA, the CDR3 is TGTGCCAGCAGCCCCTCGGGACTAGCTGCGCAGCAGTACTTC. Its protein is CASSPSGLAAQQYF.

The sample holds many counts of this clonotype. The CDR3 loop reads CAWTALKDGYTF. As DNA, the CDR3 is TGTGCCTGGACGGCCCTAAAGGATGGCTACACCTTC. This sequence joins TRBV30 and TRBJ1-2; no definite D call. Trimming left V 4 bases short and J 6 bases short, with 12 bases between. Germline values: CDR1 GTSNPN, CDR2 SVGIG (reference sequence). The CDR3 loop spans 12 amino acids.

The chain joins TRBV20-1 to TRBJ2-3; no definite D call. Germline V gives CDR1 DFQATT, CDR2 SNEGSKA (reference sequence). The CDR3 extends over 14 amino acids. The DNA for the CDR3 is TGCAGCGCCTATACTCTCACGTCCACAGATACGCAGTATTTT. Residues: CSAYTLTSTDTQYF.

A remark on this clonotype: With a much larger clone just one base away, this may be a read error. This chain connects TRBV12-3 or TRBV12-4 to TRBJ2-6; the D is unclear. The V end was cut by 7 bases, the J end by 4 bases, with 8 bases between. CDR3 size: 13 residues. Here the CDR3 reads CASTDQGANVLTF. In DNA, the CDR3 is TGTGCCAGCACCGACCAAGGGGCCAACGTCCTGACTTTC.

This clonotype was counted at least ten times. V usage is TRBV11-2 and J usage is TRBJ2-7; TRBD1 is a possible D gene (6 bases). Per the germline V gene, CDR1 is SGHAT and CDR2 is FQNNGV. Between the trimmed V and J ends, which lost 2 bases and 2 bases, there was a span of 10 bases. The CDR3 spans 14 residues. In DNA, the CDR3 is TGTGCCAGCAGCTTACAGGGGCCTACCTACGAGCAGTACTTC. Translating it yields CASSLQGPTYEQYF.

At least ten counts were recorded for this clonotype. The chain joins TRBV5-1 to TRBJ2-1; tentative D call: TRBD1 (9 bases). The ends were cut back, 4 bases at V and 3 bases at J, with 23 bases in the middle. The CDR3 is made up of 18 amino acids. CDR1 and CDR2 (germline): SGHRS, YFSETQ. CDR3 sequence reads: CASSSSGQGLGNYNEQFF. The CDR3 DNA sequence: TGCGCCAGCAGCAGTTCGGGACAGGGACTAGGGAACTACAATGAGCAGTTCTTC.